Listed below are T cell receptor beta chains from one sample, sequenced in a study of identical twins. MiXCR was run by TCRdb on the 5' RACE reads, yielding one entry per CDR3 protein. Among hundreds of thousands of distinct CDR3 sequences listed, about 20% were seen once. These same data were also listed under a study on T cells expressing NK-cell markers.

Sequenced material: PBMCs. The receptors come from a woman younger than 35 in good health. Both conserved end residues are part of each CDR3. Fields, in order: clone size, V gene, D gene, J gene, CDR3 DNA, CDR3 protein. The D gene is left open where the match is weak. The size entry is marked missing in some rows and otherwise reads once, few, many or a size class.

abundance: -
v_gene: TRBV7-2
d_gene: TRBD1
j_gene: TRBJ2-7
CDR3nt: TGTGCCAGCAGCAAAGGGGGCTTTTCCTACGAGCAGTACTTC
CDR3aa: CASSKGGFSYEQYF

abundance: -
v_gene: TRBV20-1
d_gene: -
j_gene: TRBJ2-2
CDR3nt: TGCAGTGCTCCGGAGTCGTTAGCCGGGGAGCTGTTTTTT
CDR3aa: CSAPESLAGELFF

abundance: few
v_gene: TRBV9
d_gene: -
j_gene: TRBJ2-1
CDR3nt: TGTGCCAGCAGCCCACCCAAGGATGAGCAGTTCTTC
CDR3aa: CASSPPKDEQFF

abundance: few
v_gene: TRBV12-3/TRBV12-4
d_gene: -
j_gene: TRBJ2-3
CDR3nt: TGTGCCAGCAGTTATCTAGAGGAGACGCAGTATTTT
CDR3aa: CASSYLEETQYF

abundance: many
v_gene: TRBV6-1
d_gene: TRBD2
j_gene: TRBJ2-7
CDR3nt: TGTGCCAGCAGCCGGACTAGTCAGGCCGCCGAGCAGTACTTC
CDR3aa: CASSRTSQAAEQYF

abundance: few
v_gene: TRBV20-1
d_gene: -
j_gene: TRBJ2-7
CDR3nt: TGCAGTGCTAGTAACCGGGACTCCTACGAGCAGTACTTC
CDR3aa: CSASNRDSYEQYF

abundance: few
v_gene: TRBV29-1
d_gene: TRBD2
j_gene: TRBJ2-3
CDR3nt: TGCAGCGTTGAAGTGGCGGGGGGGGTCGCAGATACGCAGTATTTT
CDR3aa: CSVEVAGGVADTQYF

abundance: -
v_gene: TRBV20-1
d_gene: TRBD1
j_gene: TRBJ1-1
CDR3nt: TGCAGTGCCCCCGGACGGACAGGTGAAGCTTTCTTT
CDR3aa: CSAPGRTGEAFF

abundance: many
v_gene: TRBV4-3
d_gene: -
j_gene: TRBJ2-3
CDR3nt: TGCGCCAGCAGCCAAGGACAGGCAGCCCAGGCGCAGTATTTT
CDR3aa: CASSQGQAAQAQYF

abundance: once
v_gene: TRBV6-5
d_gene: TRBD2
j_gene: TRBJ2-5
CDR3nt: TGTGCCAGCAGTTACCCGCCTCCGGAGCGGGAAAGACTCCAAGAGACCCAGTACTTC
CDR3aa: CASSYPPPERERLQETQYF

abundance: few
v_gene: TRBV9
d_gene: -
j_gene: TRBJ1-1
CDR3nt: TGTGCCAGCAGCTTTTCGGACCGCCCTGAAGCTTTCTTT
CDR3aa: CASSFSDRPEAFF

abundance: few
v_gene: TRBV6-1
d_gene: -
j_gene: TRBJ2-1
CDR3nt: TGTGCCAGCAGTGACCAGTGGGGTGAGCAGTTCTTC
CDR3aa: CASSDQWGEQFF

abundance: few
v_gene: TRBV20-1
d_gene: -
j_gene: TRBJ1-5
CDR3nt: TGCAGTGCTACCCCGGCCCCCAATCAGCCCCAGCATTTT
CDR3aa: CSATPAPNQPQHF

abundance: -
v_gene: TRBV6-6
d_gene: TRBD2
j_gene: TRBJ2-5
CDR3nt: TGTGCCAGCACAAATCCCGGGGGGGAGACCCAGTACTTC
CDR3aa: CASTNPGGETQYF

abundance: -
v_gene: TRBV20-1
d_gene: TRBD2
j_gene: TRBJ2-4
CDR3nt: TGCAGTGCTCCCCGACTAGCGGATGTAAACATTCAGTACTTC
CDR3aa: CSAPRLADVNIQYF

abundance: few
v_gene: TRBV10-3
d_gene: TRBD2
j_gene: TRBJ2-1
CDR3nt: TGTGCCATCAGACACGGACTAGCGGGAGCGAATGAGCAGTTCTTC
CDR3aa: CAIRHGLAGANEQFF

abundance: -
v_gene: TRBV10-3
d_gene: -
j_gene: TRBJ2-3
CDR3nt: TGTGCCATCAAGACTAGTAAAATCACAGATACGCAGTATTTT
CDR3aa: CAIKTSKITDTQYF

abundance: -
v_gene: TRBV7-9
d_gene: TRBD2
j_gene: TRBJ2-5
CDR3nt: TGTGCCAGCAGTTTAGCGGGGGGGCCTGAGACCCAGTACTTC
CDR3aa: CASSLAGGPETQYF

abundance: -
v_gene: TRBV30
d_gene: -
j_gene: TRBJ1-5
CDR3nt: TGTGCCTGGAGTGCAGGAGGGAATCAGCCCCAGCATTTT
CDR3aa: CAWSAGGNQPQHF

abundance: many
v_gene: TRBV6-1
d_gene: TRBD2
j_gene: TRBJ2-7
CDR3nt: TGTGCCAGCAGCCAAGCGGGGACCTACGAGCAGTACTTC
CDR3aa: CASSQAGTYEQYF

abundance: -
v_gene: TRBV9
d_gene: TRBD2
j_gene: TRBJ2-3
CDR3nt: TGTGCCAGCAGCGCGGGGACTAGCAATACGCAGTATTTT
CDR3aa: CASSAGTSNTQYF

abundance: -
v_gene: TRBV7-6
d_gene: TRBD2
j_gene: TRBJ2-7
CDR3nt: TGTGCCAGCAGCTCCACTAGCGGTGTCGGCGAGCAGTACTTC
CDR3aa: CASSSTSGVGEQYF

abundance: many
v_gene: TRBV24-1
d_gene: -
j_gene: TRBJ2-3
CDR3nt: TGTGCCACCAGTTATGGGGGTACGCAGTATTTT
CDR3aa: CATSYGGTQYF

abundance: -
v_gene: TRBV20-1
d_gene: -
j_gene: TRBJ1-5
CDR3nt: TGCAGTGCTAGATTAAAGGGAGGGACTGGTCAGCCCCAGCATTTT
CDR3aa: CSARLKGGTGQPQHF

abundance: many
v_gene: TRBV12-3/TRBV12-4
d_gene: TRBD2
j_gene: TRBJ2-2
CDR3nt: TGTGCCAGCAGCGCGGGAGGTACCGGGGAGCTGTTTTTT
CDR3aa: CASSAGGTGELFF

abundance: -
v_gene: TRBV18
d_gene: -
j_gene: TRBJ2-5
CDR3nt: TGTGCCAGCTCACCACCGGGACGGCCGAGAGAGACCCAGTACTTC
CDR3aa: CASSPPGRPRETQYF

abundance: many
v_gene: TRBV6-6
d_gene: -
j_gene: TRBJ1-1
CDR3nt: TGTGCCAGCATTGTAGGGGGCACTGAAGCTTTCTTT
CDR3aa: CASIVGGTEAFF

abundance: few
v_gene: TRBV14
d_gene: -
j_gene: TRBJ2-3
CDR3nt: TGTGCCAGCAGCCTCGGGGCGGAGAGACAGTATTTT
CDR3aa: CASSLGAERQYF

abundance: many
v_gene: TRBV20-1
d_gene: TRBD1
j_gene: TRBJ2-1
CDR3nt: TGCAGTGCTAGAGAGGACAGGGGGCTATGGGAGCAGTTCTTC
CDR3aa: CSAREDRGLWEQFF

abundance: -
v_gene: TRBV2
d_gene: -
j_gene: TRBJ2-7
CDR3nt: TGTGCCAGCAGTGCGACAGGAGCCTACGAGCAGTACTTC
CDR3aa: CASSATGAYEQYF

abundance: -
v_gene: TRBV5-6
d_gene: TRBD1
j_gene: TRBJ2-7
CDR3nt: TGTGCCAGCAGCGGGAGGGGTTTGGCCGGGACAGGGACGTACGAGCAGTACTTC
CDR3aa: CASSGRGLAGTGTYEQYF

abundance: few
v_gene: TRBV6-5
d_gene: -
j_gene: TRBJ2-7
CDR3nt: TGTGCCAGCAGATCGGGTAGGGGCGAGCAGTACTTC
CDR3aa: CASRSGRGEQYF

abundance: many
v_gene: TRBV27
d_gene: TRBD1
j_gene: TRBJ2-7
CDR3nt: TGTGCCAGCAGTCTCCTCAGGGGGTCCGAGCAGTACTTC
CDR3aa: CASSLLRGSEQYF

abundance: few
v_gene: TRBV12-3/TRBV12-4
d_gene: -
j_gene: TRBJ1-2
CDR3nt: TGTGCCAGTCATTTAGCGGACAGAATAAACTATGGCTACACCTTC
CDR3aa: CASHLADRINYGYTF

abundance: -
v_gene: TRBV11-2
d_gene: TRBD2
j_gene: TRBJ2-3
CDR3nt: TGTGCCAGCAGCTTGAGACTAGCGAGTGCTCCCGGGAAAAGAAAAAATACGCAGTATTTT
CDR3aa: CASSLRLASAPGKRKNTQYF

abundance: many
v_gene: TRBV4-2
d_gene: -
j_gene: TRBJ2-5
CDR3nt: TGTGCCAGCAGCCAAAACACTAACCAAGAGACCCAGTACTTC
CDR3aa: CASSQNTNQETQYF

abundance: few
v_gene: TRBV12-3/TRBV12-4
d_gene: -
j_gene: TRBJ1-3
CDR3nt: TGTGCCAGCAGACCTACAGGGCCGTCTGGAAACACCATATATTTT
CDR3aa: CASRPTGPSGNTIYF

abundance: -
v_gene: TRBV12-3/TRBV12-4
d_gene: TRBD2
j_gene: TRBJ2-3
CDR3nt: TGTGCCAGCAGCCTTGGGACTAGCGGACCCACAGATACGCAGTATTTT
CDR3aa: CASSLGTSGPTDTQYF

abundance: -
v_gene: TRBV5-1
d_gene: -
j_gene: TRBJ2-7
CDR3nt: TGCGCCAGCAGTCGACAGGAAGGGTACTACGAGCAGTACTTC
CDR3aa: CASSRQEGYYEQYF